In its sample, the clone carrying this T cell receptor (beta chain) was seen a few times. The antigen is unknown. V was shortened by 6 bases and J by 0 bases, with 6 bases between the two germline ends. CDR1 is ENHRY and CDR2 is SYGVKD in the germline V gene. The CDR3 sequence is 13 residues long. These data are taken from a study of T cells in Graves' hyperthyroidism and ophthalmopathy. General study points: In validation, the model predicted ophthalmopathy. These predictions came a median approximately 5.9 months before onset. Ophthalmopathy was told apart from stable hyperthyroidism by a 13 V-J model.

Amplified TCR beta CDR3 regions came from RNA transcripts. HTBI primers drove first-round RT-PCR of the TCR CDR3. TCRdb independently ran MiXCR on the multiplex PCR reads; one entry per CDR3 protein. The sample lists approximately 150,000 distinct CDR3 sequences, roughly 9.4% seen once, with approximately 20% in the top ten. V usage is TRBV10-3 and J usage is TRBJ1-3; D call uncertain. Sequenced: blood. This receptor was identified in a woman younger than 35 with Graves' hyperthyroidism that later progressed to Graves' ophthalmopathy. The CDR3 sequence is CAIRVSSGNTIYF. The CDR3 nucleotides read TGTGCCATCAGAGTGAGCTCTGGAAACACCATATATTTT.